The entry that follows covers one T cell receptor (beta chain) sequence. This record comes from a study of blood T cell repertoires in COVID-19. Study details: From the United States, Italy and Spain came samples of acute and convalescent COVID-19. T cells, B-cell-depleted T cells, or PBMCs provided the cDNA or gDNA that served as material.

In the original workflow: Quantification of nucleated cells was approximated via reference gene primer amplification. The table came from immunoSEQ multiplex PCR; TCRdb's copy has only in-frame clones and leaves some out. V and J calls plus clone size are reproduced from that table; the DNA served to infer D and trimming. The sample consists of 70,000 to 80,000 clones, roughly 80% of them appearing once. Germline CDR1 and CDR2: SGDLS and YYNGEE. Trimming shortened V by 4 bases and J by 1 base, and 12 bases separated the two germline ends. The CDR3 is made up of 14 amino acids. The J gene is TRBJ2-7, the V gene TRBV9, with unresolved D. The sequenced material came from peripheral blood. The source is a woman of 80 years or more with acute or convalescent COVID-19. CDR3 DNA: TGTGCCAGCAGCCCTCACGCACAGTCCTACGAGCAGTACTTC. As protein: CASSPHAQSYEQYF.